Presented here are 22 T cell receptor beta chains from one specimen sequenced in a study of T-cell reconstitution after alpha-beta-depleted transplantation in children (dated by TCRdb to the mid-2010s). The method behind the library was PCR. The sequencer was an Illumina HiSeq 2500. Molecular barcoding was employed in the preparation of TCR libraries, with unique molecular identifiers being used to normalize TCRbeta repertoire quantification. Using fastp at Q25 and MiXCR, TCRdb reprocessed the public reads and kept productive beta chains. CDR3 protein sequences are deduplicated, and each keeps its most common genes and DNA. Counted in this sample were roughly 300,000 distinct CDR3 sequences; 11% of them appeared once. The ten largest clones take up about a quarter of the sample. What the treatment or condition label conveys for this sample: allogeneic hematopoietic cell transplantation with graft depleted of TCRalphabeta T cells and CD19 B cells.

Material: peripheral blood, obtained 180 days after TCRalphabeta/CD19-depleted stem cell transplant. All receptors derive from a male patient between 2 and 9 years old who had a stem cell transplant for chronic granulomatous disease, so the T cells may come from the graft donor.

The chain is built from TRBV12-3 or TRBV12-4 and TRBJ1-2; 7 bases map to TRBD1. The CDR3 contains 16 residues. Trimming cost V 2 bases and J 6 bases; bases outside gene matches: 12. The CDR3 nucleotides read TGTGCCAGCAGTTTATTGGGACTGACAGGGAAGGATGGCTACACCTTC. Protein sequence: CASSLLGLTGKDGYTF.

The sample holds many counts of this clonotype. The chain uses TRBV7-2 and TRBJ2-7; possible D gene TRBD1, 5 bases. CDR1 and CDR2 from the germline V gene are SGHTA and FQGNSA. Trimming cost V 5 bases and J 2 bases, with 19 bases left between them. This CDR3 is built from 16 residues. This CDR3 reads CASSPTLGRVAYEQYF. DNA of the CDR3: TGTGCCAGCAGCCCAACGCTTGGCAGGGTTGCCTACGAGCAGTACTTC.

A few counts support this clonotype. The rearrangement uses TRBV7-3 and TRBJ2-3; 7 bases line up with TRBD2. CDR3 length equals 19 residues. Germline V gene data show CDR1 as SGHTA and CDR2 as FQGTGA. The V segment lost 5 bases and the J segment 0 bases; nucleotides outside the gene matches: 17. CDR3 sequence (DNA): TGTGCCAGCAGCCCGACTGGTGGGGCGGGGGATCCTAGCACAGATACGCAGTATTTT. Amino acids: CASSPTGGAGDPSTDTQYF.

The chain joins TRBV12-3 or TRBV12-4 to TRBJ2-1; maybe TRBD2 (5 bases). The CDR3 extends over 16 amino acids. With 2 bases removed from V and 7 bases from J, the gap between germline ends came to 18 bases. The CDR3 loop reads CASSLRVGGQGNEQFF. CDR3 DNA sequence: TGTGCCAGCAGTTTAAGGGTGGGCGGGCAAGGGAATGAGCAGTTCTTC.

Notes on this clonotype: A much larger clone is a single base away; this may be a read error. The chain's CDR3 is CAGSTGVVGTDTQYF. CDR3 nucleotides: TGTGCCGGCAGCACCGGGGTGGTGGGCACAGATACGCAGTATTTT. The V call is TRBV12-3 or TRBV12-4, the J call TRBJ2-3; D might be TRBD2 (5 bases). This CDR3 comprises 15 residues.

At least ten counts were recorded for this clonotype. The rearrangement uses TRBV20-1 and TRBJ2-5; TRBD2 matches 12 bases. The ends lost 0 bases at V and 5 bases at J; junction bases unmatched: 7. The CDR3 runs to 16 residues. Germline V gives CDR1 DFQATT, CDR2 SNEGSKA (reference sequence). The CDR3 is CSARDGLAGGLETQYF. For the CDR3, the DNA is TGCAGTGCTAGAGATGGGCTAGCGGGGGGGCTGGAGACCCAGTACTTC.

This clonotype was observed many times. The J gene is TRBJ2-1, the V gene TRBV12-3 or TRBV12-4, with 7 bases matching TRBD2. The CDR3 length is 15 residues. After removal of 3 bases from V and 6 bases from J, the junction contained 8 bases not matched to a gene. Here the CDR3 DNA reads TGTGCCAGCAGTTTTTGGCGGGAGTTTGGCAATGAGCAGTTCTTC. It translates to CASSFWREFGNEQFF.

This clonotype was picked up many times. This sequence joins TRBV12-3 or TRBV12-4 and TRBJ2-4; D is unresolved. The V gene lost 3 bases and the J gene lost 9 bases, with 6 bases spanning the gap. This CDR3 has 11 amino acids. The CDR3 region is CASSFMGIQYF. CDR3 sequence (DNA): TGTGCCAGCAGTTTCATGGGCATTCAGTACTTC.

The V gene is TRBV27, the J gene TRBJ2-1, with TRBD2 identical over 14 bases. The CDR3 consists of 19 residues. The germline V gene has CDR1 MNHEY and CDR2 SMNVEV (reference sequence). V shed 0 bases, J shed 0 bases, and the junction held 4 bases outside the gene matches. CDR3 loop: CASSLSGLAGGRSYNEQFF. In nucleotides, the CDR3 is TGTGCCAGCAGTTTATCTGGACTAGCGGGGGGTCGCTCCTACAATGAGCAGTTCTTC.

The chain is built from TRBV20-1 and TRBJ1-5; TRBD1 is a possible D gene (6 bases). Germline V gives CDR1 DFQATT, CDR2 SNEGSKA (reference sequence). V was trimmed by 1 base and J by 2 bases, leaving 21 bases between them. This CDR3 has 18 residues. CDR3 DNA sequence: TGCAGTGCTAGAGGGGGGGGGACAACCTTCCCCCGCAATCAGCCCCAGCATTTT. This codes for CSARGGGTTFPRNQPQHF.

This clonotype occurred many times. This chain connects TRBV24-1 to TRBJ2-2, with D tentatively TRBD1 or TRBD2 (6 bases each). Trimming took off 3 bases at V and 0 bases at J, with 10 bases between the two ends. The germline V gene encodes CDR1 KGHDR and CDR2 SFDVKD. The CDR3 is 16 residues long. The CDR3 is CATSDTGAPNTGELFF. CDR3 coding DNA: TGTGCCACCAGTGATACGGGGGCTCCGAACACCGGGGAGCTGTTTTTT.

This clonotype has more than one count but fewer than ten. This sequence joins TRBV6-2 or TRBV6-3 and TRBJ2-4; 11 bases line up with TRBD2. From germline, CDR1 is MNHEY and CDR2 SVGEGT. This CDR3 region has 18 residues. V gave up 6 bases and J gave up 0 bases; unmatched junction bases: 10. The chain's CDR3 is CASRPPGTSGLAKNIQYF. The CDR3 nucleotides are TGTGCCAGCAGGCCTCCCGGGACTAGCGGATTAGCCAAAAACATTCAGTACTTC.

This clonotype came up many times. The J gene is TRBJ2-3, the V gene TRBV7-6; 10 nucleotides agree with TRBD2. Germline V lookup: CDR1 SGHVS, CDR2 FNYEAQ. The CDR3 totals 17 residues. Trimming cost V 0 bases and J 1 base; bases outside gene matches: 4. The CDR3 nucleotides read TGTGCCAGCAGCTTAGCGCAGCGGGAGGGAGGCACAGATACGCAGTATTTT. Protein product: CASSLAQREGGTDTQYF.

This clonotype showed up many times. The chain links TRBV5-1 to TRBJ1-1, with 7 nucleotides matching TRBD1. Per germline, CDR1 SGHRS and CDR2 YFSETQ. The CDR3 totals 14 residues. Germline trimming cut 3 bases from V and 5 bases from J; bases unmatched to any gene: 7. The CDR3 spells CASSSTGDGTEAFF. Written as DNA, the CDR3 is TGCGCCAGCAGCTCTACAGGGGACGGTACTGAAGCTTTCTTT.

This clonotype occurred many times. The CDR3: CSVEWGAANNEQFF. The CDR3 DNA reads as TGCAGCGTTGAGTGGGGAGCAGCCAACAATGAGCAGTTCTTC. The chain combines TRBV29-1 with TRBJ2-1, with D perhaps TRBD2 (5 bases). Trimming cost V 3 bases and J 5 bases, with 14 bases left between them. This CDR3 has 14 residues. From germline, CDR1 is SQVTM and CDR2 ANQGSEA.

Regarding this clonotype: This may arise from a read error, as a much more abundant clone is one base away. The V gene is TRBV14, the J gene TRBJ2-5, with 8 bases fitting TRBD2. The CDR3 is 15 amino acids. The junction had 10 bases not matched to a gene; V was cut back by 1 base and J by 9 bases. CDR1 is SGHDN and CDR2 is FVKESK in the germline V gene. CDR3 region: CASSQGLAAGGAQYF. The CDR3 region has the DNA TGTGCCAGCAGCCAAGGACTAGCAGCCGGGGGGGCCCAGTACTTC.

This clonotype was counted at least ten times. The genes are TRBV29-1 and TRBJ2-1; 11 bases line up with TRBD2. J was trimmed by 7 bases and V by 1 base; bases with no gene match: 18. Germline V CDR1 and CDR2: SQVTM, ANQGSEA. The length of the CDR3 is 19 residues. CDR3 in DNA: TGCAGCGTTGAAGGGTCAGGCTATAGCGGGAGGGCCGGTTTGAATGAGCAGTTCTTC. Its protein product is CSVEGSGYSGRAGLNEQFF.

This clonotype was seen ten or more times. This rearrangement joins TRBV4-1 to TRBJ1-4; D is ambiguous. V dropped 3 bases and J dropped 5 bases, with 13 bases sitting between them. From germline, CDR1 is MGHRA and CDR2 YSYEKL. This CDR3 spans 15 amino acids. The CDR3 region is CASSHPGSLNEKLFF. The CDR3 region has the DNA TGCGCCAGCAGCCACCCCGGGAGCCTCAATGAAAAACTGTTTTTT.

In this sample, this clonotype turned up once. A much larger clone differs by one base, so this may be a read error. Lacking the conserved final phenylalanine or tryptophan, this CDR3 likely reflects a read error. CDR3 sequence: CASRRTGTTNEKLFS. The CDR3 nucleotides are TGTGCCAGCAGGCGGACAGGAACAACTAATGAAAAACTGTTTTCT. The rearrangement joins TRBV6-2 or TRBV6-3 to TRBJ1-4, with 7 bases that match TRBD1. This CDR3 is 15 amino acids long. J gave up 0 bases and V 6 bases, and 4 bases lay outside the gene matches. Germline V gives CDR1 MNHEY, CDR2 SVGEGT.

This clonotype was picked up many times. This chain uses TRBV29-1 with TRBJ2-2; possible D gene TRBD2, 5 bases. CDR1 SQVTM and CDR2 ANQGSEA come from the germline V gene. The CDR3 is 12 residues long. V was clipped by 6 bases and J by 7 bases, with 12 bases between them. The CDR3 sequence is CSVRGRVGELFF. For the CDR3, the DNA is TGCAGCGTCCGGGGTAGAGTCGGGGAGCTGTTTTTT.

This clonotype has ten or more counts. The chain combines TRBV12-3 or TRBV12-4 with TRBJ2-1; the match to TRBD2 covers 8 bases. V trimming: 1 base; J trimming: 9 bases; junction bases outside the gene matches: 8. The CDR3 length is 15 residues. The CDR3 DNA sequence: TGTGCCAGCAGTTTAGAAGCGGGAGTGTCCAGTGAGCAGTTCTTC. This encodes CASSLEAGVSSEQFF.

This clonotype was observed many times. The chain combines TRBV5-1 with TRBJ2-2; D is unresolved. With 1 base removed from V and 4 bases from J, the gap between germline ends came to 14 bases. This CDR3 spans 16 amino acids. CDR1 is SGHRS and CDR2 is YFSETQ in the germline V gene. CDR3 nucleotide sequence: TGCGCCAGCAGCTTGTCGTCTTCCAACCCCACCGGGGAGCTGTTTTTT. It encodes CASSLSSSNPTGELFF.